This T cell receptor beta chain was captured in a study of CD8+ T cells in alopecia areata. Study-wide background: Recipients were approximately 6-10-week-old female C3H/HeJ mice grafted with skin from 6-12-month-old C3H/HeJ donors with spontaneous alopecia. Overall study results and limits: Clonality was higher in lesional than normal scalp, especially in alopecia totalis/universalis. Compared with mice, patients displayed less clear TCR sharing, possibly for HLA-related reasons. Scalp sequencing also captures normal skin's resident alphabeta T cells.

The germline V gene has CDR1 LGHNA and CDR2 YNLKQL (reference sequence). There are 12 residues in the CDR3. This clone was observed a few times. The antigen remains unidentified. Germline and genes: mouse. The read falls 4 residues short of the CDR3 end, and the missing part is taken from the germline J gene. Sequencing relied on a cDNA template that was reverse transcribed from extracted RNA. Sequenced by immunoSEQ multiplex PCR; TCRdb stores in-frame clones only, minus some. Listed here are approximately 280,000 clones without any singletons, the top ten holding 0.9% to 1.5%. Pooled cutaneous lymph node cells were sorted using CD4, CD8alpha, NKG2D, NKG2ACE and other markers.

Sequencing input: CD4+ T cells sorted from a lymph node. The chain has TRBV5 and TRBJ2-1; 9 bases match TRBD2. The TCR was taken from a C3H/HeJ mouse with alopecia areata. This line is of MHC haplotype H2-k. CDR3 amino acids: CATWGGGAEQFF. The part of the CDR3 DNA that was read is TGTGCCACCTGGGGGGGAGGGGCT.